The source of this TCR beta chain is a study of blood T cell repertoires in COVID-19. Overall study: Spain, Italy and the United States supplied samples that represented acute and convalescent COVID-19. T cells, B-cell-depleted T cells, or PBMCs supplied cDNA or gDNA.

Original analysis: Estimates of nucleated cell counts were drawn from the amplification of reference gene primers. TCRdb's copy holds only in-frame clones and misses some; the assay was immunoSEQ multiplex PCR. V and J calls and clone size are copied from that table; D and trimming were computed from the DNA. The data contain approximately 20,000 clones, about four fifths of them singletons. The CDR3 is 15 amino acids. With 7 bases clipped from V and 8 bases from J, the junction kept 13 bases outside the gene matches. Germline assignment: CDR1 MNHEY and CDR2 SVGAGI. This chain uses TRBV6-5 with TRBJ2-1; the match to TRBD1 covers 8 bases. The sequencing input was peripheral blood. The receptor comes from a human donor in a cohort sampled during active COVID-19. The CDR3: CASTKGGAGGDEQFF. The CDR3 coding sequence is TGTGCCAGCACCAAGGGTGGGGCAGGGGGCGATGAGCAGTTCTTC.